The 15 T cell receptor beta chains below were found in one sample sequenced in a study of OX40 agonist ivuxolimab in advanced cancers. Method: immunoSEQ multiplex PCR; TCRdb's copy keeps in-frame clones and lacks some. Of 72,000 or so clones in the sample, about 90% are singletons; the top ten hold 1.3%. The specimen was CD4+ or CD8+ T cells sorted from blood, collected in a trial of the OX40 agonist ivuxolimab. Receptor source: an adult with an advanced solid tumor such as melanoma, head and neck, liver or kidney cancer.

The CDR3 nucleotides read TGTGCCAGCAGTGAGGAGACTATCATTCAACGAGAGACCCAGTACTTC. This sequence encodes CASSEETIIQRETQYF. This chain joins TRBV2 and TRBJ2-5; TRBD2 might be the D (5 bases). Trimming took 3 bases from V and 4 from J, leaving 18 bases between them. Germline-derived CDR1 and CDR2 are SNHLY and FYNNEI. The CDR3 is made up of 16 amino acids.

The sample holds one count of this clone. The CDR3 loop reads CASSVGPHYEQYF. CDR3 nucleotides: TGTGCCAGCAGCGTGGGCCCACACTACGAGCAGTACTTC. The rearrangement links TRBV9 to TRBJ2-7, with D uncertain. CDR3 length equals 13 residues. V was pared by 2 bases and J by 3 bases, with 9 bases between. In germline, CDR1 is SGDLS, CDR2 YYNGEE. Full variable domain (rest looked up from reference TRBV9 and TRBJ2-7): DSGVTQTPKHLITATGQRVTLRCSPRSGDLSVYWYQQSLDQGLQFLIQYYNGEERAKGNILERFSAQQFPDLHSELNLSSLELGDSALYFCASSVGPHYEQYFGPGTRLTVT.

This chain connects TRBV5-4 to TRBJ2-3; D gene unclear. The CDR3 loop spans 13 amino acids. Per the germline V gene, CDR1 is SGHNT and CDR2 is YYREEE (reference sequence). Trimming took off 1 base at V and 0 bases at J, with 3 bases between the two ends. CDR3 residues: CASSLKSTDTQYF. Here the CDR3 DNA reads TGTGCCAGCAGCTTGAAAAGCACAGATACGCAGTATTTT.

The chain carries TRBV4-3 and TRBJ1-1, with D uncertain. The CDR3 is made up of 13 amino acids. Germline V gene data show CDR1 as LGHNA and CDR2 as YSLEER. Trimming pared 0 bases from V and 0 bases from J, leaving 2 bases between. CDR3 residues: CASSQDLNTEAFF. CDR3 nucleotide sequence: TGCGCCAGCAGCCAAGATTTGAACACTGAAGCTTTCTTT.

The chain joins TRBV6-5 to TRBJ2-2; 8 bases line up with TRBD2. The CDR3 consists of 15 residues. CDR1 MNHEY and CDR2 SVGAGI come from the germline V gene. V trimming: 6 bases; J trimming: 6 bases; junction bases outside the gene matches: 9. CDR3 amino acids: CASRPPGLEAGELFF. CDR3 bases: TGTGCCAGCAGGCCCCCGGGACTAGAGGCCGGGGAGCTGTTTTTT.

The V call is TRBV2, the J call TRBJ1-4; D not resolved. CDR1 SNHLY and CDR2 FYNNEI come from the germline V gene. Trimming took off 1 base at V and 4 bases at J, with 10 bases between the two ends. This CDR3 comprises 15 residues. The CDR3, as DNA: TGTGCCAGCAGTGAAGAAGGACTAAGTAATGAAAAACTGTTTTTT. It encodes CASSEEGLSNEKLFF.

This clone came up once. The rearrangement joins TRBV5-1 to TRBJ1-3; D not resolved. The CDR3 runs to 15 residues. Germline V gene sequence: CDR1 SGHRS, CDR2 YFSETQ. Trimming removed 5 bases from V and 0 bases from J, with 12 bases in between. CDR3 sequence (DNA): TGCGCCAGCAGAACCAGTCGCGACTCTGGAAACACCATATATTTT. This translates into CASRTSRDSGNTIYF.

The chain employs TRBV5-1 and TRBJ2-2; D gene ambiguous. CDR1 SGHRS and CDR2 YFSETQ come from the germline V gene. With 0 bases removed from V and 0 bases from J, the gap between germline ends came to 9 bases. This CDR3 is built from 16 residues. The CDR3 DNA reads as TGCGCCAGCAGCTTGGGTGGGAATTCGAACACCGGGGAGCTGTTTTTT. Residues: CASSLGGNSNTGELFF.

This sequence joins TRBV30 and TRBJ2-7, with D perhaps given as TRBD1 or TRBD2 (7 bases each). Trimming stripped 5 bases from V and 7 bases from J, with 18 bases between. The germline V gene encodes CDR1 GTSNPN and CDR2 SVGIG (reference sequence). The length of the CDR3 is 13 residues. CDR3 coding DNA: TGTGCCTGGTCCAGGGGGGGGCCAAAGGAGCAGTACTTC. Residues: CAWSRGGPKEQYF. Looking up the rest from reference TRBV30 and TRBJ2-7 gives the full variable domain: SQTIHQWPATLVQPVGSPLSLECTVEGTSNPNLYWYRQAAGRGLQLLFYSVGIGQISSEVPQNLSASRPQDRQFILSSKKLLLSDSGFYLCAWSRGGPKEQYFGPGTRLTVT.

The chain recombines TRBV30 with TRBJ2-5; D perhaps matches TRBD1 (6 bases). The CDR3 extends over 17 amino acids. Germline V gene data show CDR1 as GTSNPN and CDR2 as SVGIG (reference sequence). V lost 2 bases to trimming and J lost 2 bases, with 21 bases between them. DNA for the CDR3: TGTGCCTGGAGTAAACCATCAGGGGTCCTCGGGCAAGAGACCCAGTACTTC. The encoded protein is CAWSKPSGVLGQETQYF.

The chain combines TRBV7-6 with TRBJ2-7, with TRBD2 matching 14 bases. The CDR3 is made up of 16 amino acids. The V and J ends lost 0 bases and 2 bases, in that order; junction bases with no gene match: 0. The V gene's germline CDR1 is SGHVS and CDR2 FNYEAQ. CDR3: CASSLAGLAGAYEQYF. For the CDR3, the DNA is TGTGCCAGCAGCTTAGCGGGACTAGCGGGGGCCTACGAGCAGTACTTC.

The chain combines TRBV6-1 with TRBJ1-1; D perhaps matches TRBD1 (5 bases). The V gene lost 8 bases and the J gene lost 4 bases, with 17 bases spanning the gap. Germline lookup yields CDR1 MNHNS and CDR2 SASEGT. There are 14 residues in the CDR3. CDR3 coding DNA: TGTGCCAGCCTTCCTGAGTGGACATCCACTGAAGCTTTCTTT. It yields the protein CASLPEWTSTEAFF.

In DNA, the CDR3 is TGTGCCAGCAGTTACCCGGGACAGGGCTCCGGGGAGCTGTTTTTT. The encoded protein is CASSYPGQGSGELFF. The chain has TRBV6-5 and TRBJ2-2; 9 bases match TRBD1. The CDR3 runs to 15 residues. V lost 2 bases, J lost 6 bases, and 4 bases stayed unmatched. Germline V CDR1 and CDR2: MNHEY, SVGAGI.

The sample holds a few counts of this clone. The chain links TRBV5-1 to TRBJ1-1; no definite D call. CDR1 and CDR2 (germline): SGHRS, YFSETQ. Trimming took 3 bases from V and 3 from J, leaving 9 bases between them. The CDR3 runs to 13 residues. The CDR3 loop reads CASSWTKDTEAFF. The CDR3 DNA reads TGCGCCAGCAGCTGGACGAAAGACACTGAAGCTTTCTTT.

This chain links TRBV5-1 with TRBJ2-3; TRBD1 agrees at 8 bases. The CDR3 contains 16 residues. Trimming at V came to 1 base and at J to 0 bases, leaving 4 bases not matched to a gene. Per the germline V gene, CDR1 is SGHRS and CDR2 is YFSETQ. The CDR3 sequence is CASSLNNRGSTDTQYF. CDR3 in DNA: TGCGCCAGCAGCTTGAATAACAGGGGGAGCACAGATACGCAGTATTTT.